Listed here is a single T cell receptor (beta chain). Its recognized antigen is unknown. No qualities accompany the bases; no much larger clone lies one base away. The library was prepared using 5' RACE. The run used an Illumina HiSeq 2500. The second PCR ran for roughly 7 to 12 cycles and used a J-beta primer mix along with a sample-barcoded 5' primer. Each TCR beta cDNA molecule received a unique molecular identifier from a template-switch 5' adaptor carrying 12 random nucleotides. Each sample yielded at least 3 million CDR3-containing paired-end reads. First-strand cDNA synthesis was performed from all RNA using the Mint cDNA synthesis kit, with priming by a TRBC-specific oligonucleotide. Following uracil-DNA glycosylase treatment, a first 18-cycle PCR with universal primers M1SS and BC2_uni_R was performed on all cDNA. The original methods were these. Normalization of each sample was performed by random selection of 1 million high-quality reads, each carrying a distinct molecular identifier. Instead of being binned into consensus sequences, reads with shared molecular identifiers were discarded. MiTCR, with a Q25 quality threshold and the strictest error-elimination algorithm, was used for CDR3 identification, clonotype clustering and error correction. Lower-bound total TCR beta diversity was estimated with a nonparametric unseen species model using Euler transformation. The public reads were run again by TCRdb, first through fastp at Q25 and then through MiXCR, and only productive beta chains were kept. When rows share a CDR3 protein, they turn into one entry using the most common DNA and genes. The V and J calls follow TCRdb's processing rather than the paper's. The sample table contains roughly 1,500,000 distinct CDR3 sequences; only one count was recorded for roughly 30% of them. Of the sample, around 10% falls within the top ten clones.

The CDR3 runs 13 amino acids, cysteine and phenylalanine included. CDR3 DNA is the only sequence kept; it has 39 bases, read in frame from the first base. For CDR1 and CDR2, the germline V gene lists SQVTM and ANQGSEA. Trimming removed 6 bases from V and 2 bases from J; the gene matches leave 4 bases unexplained. This sample stems from a study of blood T cells in healthy people across ages (dated by TCRdb to the mid-2010s). The study in broad terms: Template switching captured roughly one uniquely barcoded TCR beta cDNA molecule per two T cells in model experiments. The study measured age-related changes in TCR beta repertoire diversity using deep sequencing normalized with unique cDNA molecular identifiers. The donors were split into four age groups: young (average around 15 years), middle-aged (around 37), aged (over 55) and long-lived (roughly 80). To avoid experimental bias, donors of different ages were spread randomly across the sequencing lanes. Using the same blood draw, the study looked at two additional independent replicas of 1 million unique cDNA reads for two donors, one aged 18 to 30 and the other aged 80 or older.

The investigation overall reported the following: Because donor CMV infection status was unknown, age-related changes in expanded clonotypes were potentially confounded. Since profiling was done on bulk unsorted PBMCs, naive and antigen-experienced compartments could not be conclusively compared. A strong correlation was found between observed TCR beta diversity and the percentage of naive T cells measured by flow cytometry. The long-lived group showed more naive CD4+ T cells, fewer expanded clones and increased TCR diversity than the aged group, suggesting age selection. As age increased, observed TCR beta diversity per million T cells dropped in a roughly linear way, and a significant reduction was already evident by age about 40. Estimates of total diversity based on one million sequenced T cells were regarded as lower bounds and as underestimates.

The donors were roughly 38 Caucasian individuals from Russia, aged roughly 6 to 95 years, who were systemically healthy. Each donor gave 8.5 to 10 milliliters of peripheral blood, collected into EDTA-treated Vacutainer tubes. Ficoll-Paque density-gradient centrifugation was used to isolate PBMCs, with at least 6 million per sample. Total RNA, at least 6 micrograms per sample, was extracted from PBMCs with Trizol reagent. The percentages of naive CD45RAhigh/CD27high T cells were determined by flow cytometry on a PBMC aliquot from every donor. The sequence came from a woman aged 25-40 years in good health. The sequenced material came from blood. Recombination connected TRBV29-1 to TRBJ1-3, and TRBD1 matches 7 of the central bases. In nucleotides, the sequence is TGCAGCGTCCGAGACAGGGCTGGAAACACCATATATTTT. This gives the protein CSVRDRAGNTIYF.